This TCR beta chain was captured by sequencing in a study of T cell responses to AZD1222 COVID-19 vaccine. Across the study: Second doses that came at about 4 or about 12 weeks were put together.

The CDR3 length is 15 residues. V was clipped by 5 bases and J by 4 bases, with 17 bases between them. Germline V CDR1 and CDR2: SNHLY, FYNNEI. Assay: immunoSEQ multiplex PCR; the TCRdb copy retains only in-frame clones and omits some. Of some 140,000 clones listed, about 91% are singletons. Study-wide results and caveats: Spike-wide coverage was observed for vaccine-associated CD4 TCRs, with dominant responses at 160-218 and 743-854. Baseline antibody screening turned up just six or seven seropositive AZD1222 recipients.

About this clone itself: Antigen unknown.

The V call is TRBV2, the J call TRBJ1-2; a weak D match, TRBD1 (5 bases). The sample was peripheral blood, taken on day 0 of AZD1222 vaccination. The receptor was derived from an adult in good health. This CDR3 reads CASSTQDGRGYGYTF. In DNA form, the CDR3 reads TGTGCCAGCAGTACACAGGACGGTCGGGGCTATGGCTACACCTTC.